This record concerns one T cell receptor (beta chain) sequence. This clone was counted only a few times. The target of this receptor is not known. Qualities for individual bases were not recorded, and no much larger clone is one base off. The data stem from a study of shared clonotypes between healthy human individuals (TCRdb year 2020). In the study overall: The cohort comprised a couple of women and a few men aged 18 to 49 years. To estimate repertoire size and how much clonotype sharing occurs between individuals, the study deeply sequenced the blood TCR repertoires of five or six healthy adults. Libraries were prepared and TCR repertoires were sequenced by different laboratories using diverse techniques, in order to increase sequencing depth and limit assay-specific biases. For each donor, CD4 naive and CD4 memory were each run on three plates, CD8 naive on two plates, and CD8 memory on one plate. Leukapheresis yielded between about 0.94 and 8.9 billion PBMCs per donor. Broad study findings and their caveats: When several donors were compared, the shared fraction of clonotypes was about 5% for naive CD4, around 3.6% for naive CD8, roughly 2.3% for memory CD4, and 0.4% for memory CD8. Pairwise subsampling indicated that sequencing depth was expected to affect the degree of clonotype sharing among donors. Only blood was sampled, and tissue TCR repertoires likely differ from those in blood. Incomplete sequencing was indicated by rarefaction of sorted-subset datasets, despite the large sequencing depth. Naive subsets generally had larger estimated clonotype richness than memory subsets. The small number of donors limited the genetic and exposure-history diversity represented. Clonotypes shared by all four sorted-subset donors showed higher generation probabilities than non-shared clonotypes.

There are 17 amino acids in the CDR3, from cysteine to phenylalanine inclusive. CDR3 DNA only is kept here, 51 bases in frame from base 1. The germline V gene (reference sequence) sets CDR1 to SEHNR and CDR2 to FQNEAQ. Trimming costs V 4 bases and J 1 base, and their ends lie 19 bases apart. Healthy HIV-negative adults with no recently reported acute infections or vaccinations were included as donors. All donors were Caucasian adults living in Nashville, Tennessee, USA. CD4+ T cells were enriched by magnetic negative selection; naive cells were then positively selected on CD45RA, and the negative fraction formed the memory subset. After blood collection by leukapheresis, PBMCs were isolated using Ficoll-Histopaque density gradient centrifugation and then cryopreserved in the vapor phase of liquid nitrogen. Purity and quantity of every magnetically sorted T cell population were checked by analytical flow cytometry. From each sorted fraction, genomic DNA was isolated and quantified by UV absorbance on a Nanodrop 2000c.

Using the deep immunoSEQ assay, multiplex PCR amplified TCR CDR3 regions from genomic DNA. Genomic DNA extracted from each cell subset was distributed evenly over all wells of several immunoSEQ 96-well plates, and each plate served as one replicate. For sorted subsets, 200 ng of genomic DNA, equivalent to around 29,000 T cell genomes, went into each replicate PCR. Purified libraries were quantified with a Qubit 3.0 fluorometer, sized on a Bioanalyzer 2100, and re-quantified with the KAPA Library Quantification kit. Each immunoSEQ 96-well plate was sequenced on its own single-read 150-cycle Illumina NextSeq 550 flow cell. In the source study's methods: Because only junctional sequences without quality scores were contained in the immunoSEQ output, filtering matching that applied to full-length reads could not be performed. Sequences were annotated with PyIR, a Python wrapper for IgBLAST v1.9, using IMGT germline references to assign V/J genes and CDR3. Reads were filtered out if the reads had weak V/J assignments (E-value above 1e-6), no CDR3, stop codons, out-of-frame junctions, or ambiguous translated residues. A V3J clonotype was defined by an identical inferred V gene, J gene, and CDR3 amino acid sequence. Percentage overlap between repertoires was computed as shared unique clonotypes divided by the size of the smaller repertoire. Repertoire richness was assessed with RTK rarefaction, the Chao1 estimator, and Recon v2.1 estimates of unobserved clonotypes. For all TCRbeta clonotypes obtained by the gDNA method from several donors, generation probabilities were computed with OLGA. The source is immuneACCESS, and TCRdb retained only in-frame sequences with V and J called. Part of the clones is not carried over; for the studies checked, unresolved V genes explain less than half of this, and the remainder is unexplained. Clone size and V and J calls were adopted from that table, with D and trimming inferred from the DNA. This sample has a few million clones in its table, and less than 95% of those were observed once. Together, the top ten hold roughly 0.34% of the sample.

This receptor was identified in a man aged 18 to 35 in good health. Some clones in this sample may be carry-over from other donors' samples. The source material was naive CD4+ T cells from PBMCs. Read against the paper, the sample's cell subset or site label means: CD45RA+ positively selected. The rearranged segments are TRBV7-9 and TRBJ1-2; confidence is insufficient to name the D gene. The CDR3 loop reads CASSSYPGLDYNYGYTF. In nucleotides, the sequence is TGTGCCAGCAGCTCCTACCCAGGCCTCGATTATAACTATGGCTACACCTTC.